A single sample gave rise to the 3 T cell receptor beta chains below, sequenced in a study of regulatory T cells. Study-level findings and limits: Hydrophobic residues at CDR3 positions 6 and 7 were enriched in conventional CD4+ T cells of CD3G-deficient patients.

The primer mix had 52 TRBV and 13 TRBJ primers. This table comes from immunoSEQ multiplex PCR, and its TCRdb copy is limited to in-frame clones, with some not included. The table lists about 15,000 clones, approximately 82% of them singletons. The antigens of these receptors remain unknown. Sequences were obtained from conventional CD4+ T cells sorted from blood. These receptors came from a person aged 30 to 39 with CD3G deficiency.

This chain connects TRBV10-2 to TRBJ1-1; 7 bases fit TRBD1. V shed 10 bases, J shed 5 bases, and the junction held 13 bases outside the gene matches. Looked up from germline, CDR1 is WSHSY and CDR2 is SAAADI. The CDR3 totals 14 residues. The DNA of the CDR3 is TGCGCCACCAAACCCCGGCAGGGGGGAACTGAAGCTTTCTTT. Its protein is CATKPRQGGTEAFF.

This clone was observed a few times. The genes are TRBV11-2 and TRBJ2-2, with D perhaps TRBD1 (6 bases). Trimming stripped 6 bases from V and 1 base from J, with 9 bases between. The CDR3 consists of 14 residues. Germline CDR1 reads SGHAT; CDR2 reads FQNNGV. DNA of the CDR3: TGTGCCAGCAGGCCGACAGGGAACACCGGGGAGCTGTTTTTT. Its protein product is CASRPTGNTGELFF.

This clone was observed a single time. The V and J genes are TRBV28 and TRBJ1-1; the D gene is possibly TRBD1 (6 bases). The CDR3 is 14 amino acids. The V end lost 5 bases, the J end lost 0 bases, and 10 bases lay between the germline ends. The germline gives CDR1 MDHEN, CDR2 SYDVKM. CDR3 sequence: CASSPTGLNTEAFF. The CDR3, as DNA: TGTGCCAGCAGTCCCACAGGGTTGAACACTGAAGCTTTCTTT.